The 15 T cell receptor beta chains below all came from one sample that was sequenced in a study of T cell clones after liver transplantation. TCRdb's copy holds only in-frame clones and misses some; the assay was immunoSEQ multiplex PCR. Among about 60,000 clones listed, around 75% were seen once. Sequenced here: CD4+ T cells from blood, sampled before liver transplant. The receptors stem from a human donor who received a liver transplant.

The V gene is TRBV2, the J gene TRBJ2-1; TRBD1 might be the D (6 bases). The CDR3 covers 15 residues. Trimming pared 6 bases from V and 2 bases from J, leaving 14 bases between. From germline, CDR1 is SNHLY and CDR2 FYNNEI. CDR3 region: CASRLQGRTYNEQFF. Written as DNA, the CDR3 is TGTGCCAGCAGATTACAGGGCAGGACCTACAATGAGCAGTTCTTC.

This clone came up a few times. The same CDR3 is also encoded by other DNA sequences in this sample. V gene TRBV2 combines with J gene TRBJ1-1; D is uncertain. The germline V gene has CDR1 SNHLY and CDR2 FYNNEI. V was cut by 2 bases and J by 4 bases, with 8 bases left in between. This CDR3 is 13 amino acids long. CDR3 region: CASSEREGTEAFF. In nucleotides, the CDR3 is TGTGCCAGCAGTGAACGCGAGGGCACTGAAGCTTTCTTT.

CDR3 sequence reads: CASSLRVRGAYEQYF. The CDR3 DNA reads TGTGCCAGCAGCTTGAGGGTGCGGGGGGCCTACGAGCAGTACTTC. The V and J genes are TRBV7-2 and TRBJ2-7; 8 bases agree with TRBD2. The V gene's germline CDR1 is SGHTA and CDR2 FQGNSA. After removal of 3 bases from V and 2 bases from J, the junction contained 6 bases not matched to a gene. CDR3 length: 15 residues.

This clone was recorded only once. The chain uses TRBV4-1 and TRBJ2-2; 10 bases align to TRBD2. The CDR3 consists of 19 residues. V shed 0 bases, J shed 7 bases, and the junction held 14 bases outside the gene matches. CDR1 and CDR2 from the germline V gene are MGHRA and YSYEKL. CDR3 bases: TGCGCCAGCAGCCAAGATGCGATGGGAGCGGGGGGGTCCGGCGGGGAGCTGTTTTTT. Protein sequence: CASSQDAMGAGGSGGELFF.

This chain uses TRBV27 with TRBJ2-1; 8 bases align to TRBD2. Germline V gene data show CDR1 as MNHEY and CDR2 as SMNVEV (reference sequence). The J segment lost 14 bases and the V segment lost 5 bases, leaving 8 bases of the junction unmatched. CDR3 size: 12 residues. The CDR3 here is CASSDRGGREFF. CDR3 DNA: TGTGCCAGCAGTGACCGGGGGGGCCGGGAGTTCTTC.

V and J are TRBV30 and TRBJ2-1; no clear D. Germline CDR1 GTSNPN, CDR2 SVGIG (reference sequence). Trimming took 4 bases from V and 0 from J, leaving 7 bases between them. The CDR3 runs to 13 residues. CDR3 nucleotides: TGTGCCTGGACGGTGAGCTCCTACAATGAGCAGTTCTTC. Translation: CAWTVSSYNEQFF.

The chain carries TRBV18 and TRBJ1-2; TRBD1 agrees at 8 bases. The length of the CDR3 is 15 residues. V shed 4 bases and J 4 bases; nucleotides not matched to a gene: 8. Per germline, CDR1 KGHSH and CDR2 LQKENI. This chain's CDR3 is CASSLEDRAGYGYTF. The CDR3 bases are TGTGCCAGCTCACTCGAGGACAGGGCGGGCTATGGCTACACCTTC. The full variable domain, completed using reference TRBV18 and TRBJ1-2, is NAGVMQNPRHLVRRRGQEARLRCSPMKGHSHVYWYRQLPEEGLKFMVYLQKENIIDESGMPKERFSAEFPKEGPSILRIQQVVRGDSAAYFCASSLEDRAGYGYTFGSGTRLTVV.

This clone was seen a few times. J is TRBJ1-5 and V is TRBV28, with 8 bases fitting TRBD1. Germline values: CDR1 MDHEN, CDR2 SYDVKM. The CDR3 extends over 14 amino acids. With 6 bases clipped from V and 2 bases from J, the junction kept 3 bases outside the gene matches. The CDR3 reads CASSSTGGNQPQHF. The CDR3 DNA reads TGTGCCAGCAGCTCGACAGGGGGCAATCAGCCCCAGCATTTT.

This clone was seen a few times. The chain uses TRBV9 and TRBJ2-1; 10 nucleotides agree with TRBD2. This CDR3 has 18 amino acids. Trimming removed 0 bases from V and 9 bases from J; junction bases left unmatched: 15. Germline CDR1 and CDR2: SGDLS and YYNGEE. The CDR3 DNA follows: TGTGCCAGCAGCGTAGGTCTGCCTAGCGGGGGCTCGGGGGGTGAGCAGTTCTTC. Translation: CASSVGLPSGGSGGEQFF.

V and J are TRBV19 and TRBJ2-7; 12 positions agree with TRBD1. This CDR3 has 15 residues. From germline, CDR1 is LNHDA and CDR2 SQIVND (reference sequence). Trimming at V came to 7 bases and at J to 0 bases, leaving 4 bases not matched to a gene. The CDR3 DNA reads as TGTGCCAGTACCCCGGGACAGGGGGCCTCCTACGAGCAGTACTTC. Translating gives CASTPGQGASYEQYF.

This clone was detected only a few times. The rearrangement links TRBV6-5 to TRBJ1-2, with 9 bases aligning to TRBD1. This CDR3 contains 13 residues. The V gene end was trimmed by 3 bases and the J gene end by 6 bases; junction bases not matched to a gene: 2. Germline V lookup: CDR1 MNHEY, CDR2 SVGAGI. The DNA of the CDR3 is TGTGCCAGCAGTTATTGGACAGGGGATGGCTACACCTTC. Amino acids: CASSYWTGDGYTF.

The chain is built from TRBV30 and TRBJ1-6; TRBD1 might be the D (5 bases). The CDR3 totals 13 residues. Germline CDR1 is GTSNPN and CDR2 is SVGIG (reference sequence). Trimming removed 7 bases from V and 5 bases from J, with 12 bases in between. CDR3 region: CALYRQNNSPLHF. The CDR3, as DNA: TGTGCCTTATACAGGCAGAATAATTCACCCCTCCACTTT. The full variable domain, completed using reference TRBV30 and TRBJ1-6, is SQTIHQWPATLVQPVGSPLSLECTVEGTSNPNLYWYRQAAGRGLQLLFYSVGIGQISSEVPQNLSASRPQDRQFILSSKKLLLSDSGFYLCALYRQNNSPLHFGNGTRLTVT.

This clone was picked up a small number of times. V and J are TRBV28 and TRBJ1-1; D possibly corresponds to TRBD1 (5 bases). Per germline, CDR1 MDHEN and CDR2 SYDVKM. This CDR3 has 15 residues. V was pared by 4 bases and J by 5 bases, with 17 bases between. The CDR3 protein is CASSSAAGLGTEAFF. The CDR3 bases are TGTGCCAGCAGTTCCGCCGCAGGGCTTGGGACTGAAGCTTTCTTT.

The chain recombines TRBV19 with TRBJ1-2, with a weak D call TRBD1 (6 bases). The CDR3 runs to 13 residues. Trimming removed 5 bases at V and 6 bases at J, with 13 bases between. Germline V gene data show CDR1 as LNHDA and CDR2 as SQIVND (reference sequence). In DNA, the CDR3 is TGTGCCAGTAGTGTCCAGGGGTCCCATGGCTACACCTTC. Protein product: CASSVQGSHGYTF.

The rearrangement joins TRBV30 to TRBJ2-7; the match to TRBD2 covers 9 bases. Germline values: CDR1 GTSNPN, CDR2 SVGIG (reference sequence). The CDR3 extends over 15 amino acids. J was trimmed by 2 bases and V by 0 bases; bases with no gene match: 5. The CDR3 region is CAWSVQRGATYEQYF. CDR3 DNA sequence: TGTGCCTGGAGTGTTCAGCGGGGGGCCACCTACGAGCAGTACTTC.